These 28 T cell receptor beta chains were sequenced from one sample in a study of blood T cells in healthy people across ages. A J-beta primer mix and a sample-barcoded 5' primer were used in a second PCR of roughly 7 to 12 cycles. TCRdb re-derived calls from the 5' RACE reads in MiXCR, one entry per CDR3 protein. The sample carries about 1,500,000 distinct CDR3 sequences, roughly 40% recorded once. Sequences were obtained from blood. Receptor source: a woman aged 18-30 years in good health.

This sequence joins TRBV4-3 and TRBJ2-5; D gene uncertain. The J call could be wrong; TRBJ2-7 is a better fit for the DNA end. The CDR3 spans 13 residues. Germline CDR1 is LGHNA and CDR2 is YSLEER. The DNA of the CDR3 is TGCGCCAGCAGCCAGACCGGGTACCACGAGCAGTACTTC. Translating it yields CASSQTGYHEQYF.

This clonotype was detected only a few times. CDR3 in DNA: TGTGCCAGCCAAGCCCCAGGGTACAATCAGCCCCAGCATTTT. Protein sequence: CASQAPGYNQPQHF. The chain uses TRBV6-5 and TRBJ1-5, with D maybe TRBD1 (5 bases). Germline loops: CDR1 MNHEY, CDR2 SVGAGI. This CDR3 has 14 residues. V dropped 8 bases and J dropped 3 bases, with 14 bases sitting between them.

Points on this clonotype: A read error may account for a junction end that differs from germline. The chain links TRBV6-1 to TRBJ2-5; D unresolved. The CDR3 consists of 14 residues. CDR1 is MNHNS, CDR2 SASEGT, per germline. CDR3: CASTESRVQENQYF. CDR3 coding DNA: TGTGCCAGCACCGAAAGCCGGGTCCAAGAGAACCAGTACTTC.

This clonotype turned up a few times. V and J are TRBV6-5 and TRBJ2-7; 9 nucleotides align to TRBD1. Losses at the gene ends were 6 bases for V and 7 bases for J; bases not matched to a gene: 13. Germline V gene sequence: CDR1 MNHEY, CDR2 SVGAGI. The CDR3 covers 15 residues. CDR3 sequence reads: CASRRWDRDTEEQYF. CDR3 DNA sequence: TGTGCCAGCAGACGTTGGGACAGGGATACGGAAGAGCAGTACTTC.

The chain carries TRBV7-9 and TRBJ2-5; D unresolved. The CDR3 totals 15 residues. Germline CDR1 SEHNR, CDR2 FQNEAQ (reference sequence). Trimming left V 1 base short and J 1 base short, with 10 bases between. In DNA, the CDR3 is TGTGCCAGCAGCTTAGACGGCAGACCCCAAGAGACCCAGTACTTC. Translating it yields CASSLDGRPQETQYF. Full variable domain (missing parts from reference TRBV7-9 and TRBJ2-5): DTGVSQNPRHKITKRGQNVTFRCDPISEHNRLYWYRQTLGQGPEFLTYFQNEAQLEKSRLLSDRFSAERPKGSFSTLEIQRTEQGDSAMYLCASSLDGRPQETQYFGPGTRLLVL.

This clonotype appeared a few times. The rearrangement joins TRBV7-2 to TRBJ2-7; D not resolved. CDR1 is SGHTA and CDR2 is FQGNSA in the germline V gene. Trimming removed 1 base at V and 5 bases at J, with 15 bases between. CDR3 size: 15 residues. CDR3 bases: TGTGCCAGCAGCTTAGGAACTACATACTTGAACGAGCAGTACTTC. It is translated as CASSLGTTYLNEQYF.

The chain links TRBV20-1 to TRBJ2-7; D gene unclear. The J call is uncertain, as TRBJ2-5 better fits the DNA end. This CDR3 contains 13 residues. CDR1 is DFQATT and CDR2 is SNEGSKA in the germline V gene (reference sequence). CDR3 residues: CSANGRSSETQYF. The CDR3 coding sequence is TGCAGTGCCAACGGACGGTCGAGTGAGACCCAGTACTTC.

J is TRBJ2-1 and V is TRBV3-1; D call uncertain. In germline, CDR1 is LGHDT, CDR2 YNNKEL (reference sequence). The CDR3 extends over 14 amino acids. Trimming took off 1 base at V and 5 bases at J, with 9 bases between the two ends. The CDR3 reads CASSQAALHNEQFF. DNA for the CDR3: TGTGCCAGCAGCCAAGCGGCACTGCACAATGAGCAGTTCTTC.

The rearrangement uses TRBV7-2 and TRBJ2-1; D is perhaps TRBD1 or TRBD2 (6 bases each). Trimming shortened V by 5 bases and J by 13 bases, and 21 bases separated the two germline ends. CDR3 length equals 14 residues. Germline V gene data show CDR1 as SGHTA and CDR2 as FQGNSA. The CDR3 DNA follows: TGTGCCAGCAGCCGAGACTGGGGGGCGGAGACCCAGTTCTTC. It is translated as CASSRDWGAETQFF. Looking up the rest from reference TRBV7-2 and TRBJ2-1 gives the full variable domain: GAGVSQSPSNKVTEKGKDVELRCDPISGHTALYWYRQSLGQGLEFLIYFQGNSAPDKSGLPSDRFSAERTGGSVSTLTIQRTQQEDSAVYLCASSRDWGAETQFFGPGTRLTVL.

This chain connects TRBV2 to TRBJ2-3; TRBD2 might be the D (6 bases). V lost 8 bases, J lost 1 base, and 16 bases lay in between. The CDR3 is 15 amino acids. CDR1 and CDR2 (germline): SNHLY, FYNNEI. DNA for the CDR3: TGTGCCAGCGACCCGGAGGGGTCCCGCACAGATACGCAGTATTTT. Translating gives CASDPEGSRTDTQYF.

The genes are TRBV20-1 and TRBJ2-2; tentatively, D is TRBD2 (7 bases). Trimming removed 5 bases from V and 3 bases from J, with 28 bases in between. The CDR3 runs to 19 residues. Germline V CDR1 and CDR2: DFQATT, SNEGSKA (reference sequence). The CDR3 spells CSAPSWWGGGLIDTGELFF. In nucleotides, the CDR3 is TGCAGTGCTCCTTCCTGGTGGGGGGGGGGCCTGATCGACACCGGGGAGCTGTTTTTT.

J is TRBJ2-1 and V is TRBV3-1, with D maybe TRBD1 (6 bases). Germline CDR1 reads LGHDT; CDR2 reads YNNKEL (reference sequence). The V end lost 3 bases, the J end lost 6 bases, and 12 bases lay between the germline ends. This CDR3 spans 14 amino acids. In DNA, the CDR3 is TGTGCCAGCAGCCAGGGACACAGCTTCAATGAGCAGTTCTTC. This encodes CASSQGHSFNEQFF.

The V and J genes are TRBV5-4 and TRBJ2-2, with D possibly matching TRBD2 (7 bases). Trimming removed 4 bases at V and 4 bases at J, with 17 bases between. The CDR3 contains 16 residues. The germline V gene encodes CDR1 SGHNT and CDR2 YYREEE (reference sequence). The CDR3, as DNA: TGTGCCAGCAGCCCCGAGGGGGGGAGGGCCACCGGGGAGCTGTTTTTT. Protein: CASSPEGGRATGELFF. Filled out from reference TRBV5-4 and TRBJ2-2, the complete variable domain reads ETGVTQSPTHLIKTRGQQVTLRCSSQSGHNTVSWYQQALGQGPQFIFQYYREEENGRGNFPPRFSGLQFPNYSSELNVNALELDDSALYLCASSPEGGRATGELFFGEGSRLTVL.

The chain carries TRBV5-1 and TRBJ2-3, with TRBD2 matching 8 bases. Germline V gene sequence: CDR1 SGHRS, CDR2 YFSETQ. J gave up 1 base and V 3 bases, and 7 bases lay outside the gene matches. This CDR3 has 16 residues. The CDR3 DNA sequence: TGCGCCAGCAGCTGGACCGGAGCGGGAGGCACAGATACGCAGTATTTT. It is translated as CASSWTGAGGTDTQYF.

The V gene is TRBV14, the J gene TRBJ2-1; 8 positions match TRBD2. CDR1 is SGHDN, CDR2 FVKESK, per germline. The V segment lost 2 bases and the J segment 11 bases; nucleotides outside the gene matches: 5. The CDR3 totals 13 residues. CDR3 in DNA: TGTGCCAGCAGCCAAACACGGGGGGGGAAGCAGTTCTTC. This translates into CASSQTRGGKQFF.

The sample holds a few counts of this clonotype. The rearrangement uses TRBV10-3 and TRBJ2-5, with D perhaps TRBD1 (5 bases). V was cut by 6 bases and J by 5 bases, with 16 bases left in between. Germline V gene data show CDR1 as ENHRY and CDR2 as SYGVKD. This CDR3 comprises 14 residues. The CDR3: CAIRKTANEETQYF. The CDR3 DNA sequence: TGTGCCATCAGAAAGACAGCTAACGAGGAGACCCAGTACTTC.

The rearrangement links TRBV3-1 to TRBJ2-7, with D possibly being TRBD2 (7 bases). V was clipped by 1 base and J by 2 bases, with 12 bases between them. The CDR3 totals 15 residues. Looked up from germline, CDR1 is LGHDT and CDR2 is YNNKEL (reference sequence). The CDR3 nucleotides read TGTGCCAGCAGCCAAGGCATGGGGGGGCCCTACGAGCAGTACTTC. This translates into CASSQGMGGPYEQYF.

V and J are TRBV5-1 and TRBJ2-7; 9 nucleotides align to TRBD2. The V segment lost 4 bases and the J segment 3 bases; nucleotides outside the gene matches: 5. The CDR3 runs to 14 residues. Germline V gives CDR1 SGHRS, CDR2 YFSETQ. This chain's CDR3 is CASSETSGYYEQYF. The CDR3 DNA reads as TGCGCCAGCAGCGAGACTAGCGGCTACTACGAGCAGTACTTC.

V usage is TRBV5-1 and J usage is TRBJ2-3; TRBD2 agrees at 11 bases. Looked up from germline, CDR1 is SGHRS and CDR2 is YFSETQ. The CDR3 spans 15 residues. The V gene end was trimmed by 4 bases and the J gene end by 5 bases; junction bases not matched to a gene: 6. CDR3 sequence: CASSGSGGARDTQYF. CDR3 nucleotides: TGCGCCAGCAGCGGTAGCGGGGGGGCCAGAGATACGCAGTATTTT.

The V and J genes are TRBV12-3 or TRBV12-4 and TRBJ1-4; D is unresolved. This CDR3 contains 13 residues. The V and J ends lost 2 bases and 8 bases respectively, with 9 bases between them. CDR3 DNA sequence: TGTGCCAGCAGTTTACACAGATACGAAAAACTGTTTTTT. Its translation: CASSLHRYEKLFF.

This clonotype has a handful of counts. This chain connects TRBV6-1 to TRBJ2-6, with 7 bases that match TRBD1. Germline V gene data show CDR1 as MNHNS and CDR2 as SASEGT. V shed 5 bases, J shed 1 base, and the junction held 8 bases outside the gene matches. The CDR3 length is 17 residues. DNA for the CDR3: TGTGCCAGCAGTCGACAGGGTGTAAAGTCTGGGGCCAACGTCCTGACTTTC. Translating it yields CASSRQGVKSGANVLTF.

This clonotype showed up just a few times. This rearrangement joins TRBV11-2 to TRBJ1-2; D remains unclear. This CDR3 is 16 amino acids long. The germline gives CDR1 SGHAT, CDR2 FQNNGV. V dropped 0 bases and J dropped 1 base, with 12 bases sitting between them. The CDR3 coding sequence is TGTGCCAGCAGCTTAGACCGAGGGCCGGATAACTATGGCTACACCTTC. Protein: CASSLDRGPDNYGYTF.

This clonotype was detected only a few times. CDR3 coding DNA: TGCAGTGCTAGAGCCTCGGTGGGCCCTCAAGAGACCCAGTACTTC. Translation gives CSARASVGPQETQYF. The rearrangement links TRBV20-1 to TRBJ2-5; no firm D call. The V end was cut by 1 base, the J end by 2 bases, with 14 bases between. From germline, CDR1 is DFQATT and CDR2 SNEGSKA (reference sequence). The CDR3 runs 15 residues.

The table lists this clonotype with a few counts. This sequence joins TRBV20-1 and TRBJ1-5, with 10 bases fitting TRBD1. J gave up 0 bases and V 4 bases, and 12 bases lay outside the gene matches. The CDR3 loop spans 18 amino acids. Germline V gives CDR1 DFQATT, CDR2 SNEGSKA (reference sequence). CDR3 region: CSAMAGGQGSYSNQPQHF. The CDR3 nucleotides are TGCAGTGCTATGGCCGGGGGACAGGGGTCCTATAGCAATCAGCCCCAGCATTTT.

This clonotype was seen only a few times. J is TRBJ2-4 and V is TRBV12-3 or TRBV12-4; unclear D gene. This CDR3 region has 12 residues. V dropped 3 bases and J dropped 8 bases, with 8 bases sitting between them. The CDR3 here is CASSFNWDIQYF. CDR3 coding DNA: TGTGCCAGCAGTTTCAATTGGGACATTCAGTACTTC.

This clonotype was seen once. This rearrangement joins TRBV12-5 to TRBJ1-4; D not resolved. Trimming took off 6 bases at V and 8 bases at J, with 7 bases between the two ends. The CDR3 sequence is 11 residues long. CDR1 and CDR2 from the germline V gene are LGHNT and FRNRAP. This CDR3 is CASGRKEKLFF. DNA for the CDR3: TGTGCTAGTGGAAGAAAGGAAAAACTGTTTTTT.

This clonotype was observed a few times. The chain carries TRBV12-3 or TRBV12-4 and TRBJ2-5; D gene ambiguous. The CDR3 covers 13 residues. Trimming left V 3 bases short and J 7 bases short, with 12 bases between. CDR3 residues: CASSFREPGTQYF. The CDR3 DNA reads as TGTGCCAGCAGTTTTCGAGAACCGGGGACCCAGTACTTC.

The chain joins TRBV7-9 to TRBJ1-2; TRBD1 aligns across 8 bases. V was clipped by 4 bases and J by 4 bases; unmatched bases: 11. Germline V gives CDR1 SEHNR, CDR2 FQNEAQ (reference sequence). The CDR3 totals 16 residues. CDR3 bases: TGTGCCAGCAGCTGGGGTGACAGGGGAGTAGGCTATGGCTACACCTTC. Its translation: CASSWGDRGVGYGYTF.